The 32 T cell receptor beta chains below all came from one sample that was sequenced in a study of blood T cell repertoires in COVID-19. Clones were sequenced by immunoSEQ multiplex PCR, and TCRdb holds only the in-frame ones, with some missing. The sample shows 150,000 to 200,000 clones, about 86% of them seen only once. Sequencing was performed on peripheral blood. These receptors all stem from a man aged 55-75 years with acute or convalescent COVID-19.

The CDR3 sequence is CASSEGEGQNIQYF. The CDR3 region has the DNA TGTGCCAGCAGTGAGGGGGAGGGTCAAAACATTCAGTACTTC. The chain recombines TRBV2 with TRBJ2-4; 7 bases are shared with TRBD2. Trimming at V came to 3 bases and at J to 5 bases, leaving 4 bases not matched to a gene. The germline V gene encodes CDR1 SNHLY and CDR2 FYNNEI. The CDR3 spans 14 residues.

The chain combines TRBV28 with TRBJ2-5, with 10 bases identical to TRBD1. V lost 7 bases and J lost 1; bases outside the gene matches: 6. This CDR3 is built from 15 residues. Germline CDR1 and CDR2: MDHEN and SYDVKM. CDR3 residues: CASTRGQGSQETQYF. In DNA, the CDR3 is TGTGCCAGCACCCGGGGACAGGGGAGCCAAGAGACCCAGTACTTC.

The sample holds one count of this clone. V gene TRBV29-1 combines with J gene TRBJ1-1; TRBD1 might be the D (6 bases). V was clipped by 5 bases and J by 4 bases, with 14 bases between them. The germline gives CDR1 SQVTM, CDR2 ANQGSEA. This CDR3 comprises 13 residues. The DNA for the CDR3 is TGCAGCGTTTACAGGGATCGGGGCACTGAAGCTTTCTTT. Translating it yields CSVYRDRGTEAFF.

The chain couples TRBV3-1 (or the pseudogene TRBV3-2) to TRBJ1-6; no clear D. This CDR3 spans 13 amino acids. V lost 5 bases, J lost 12 bases, and 14 bases lay in between. CDR1 LGHDT and CDR2 YNNKEL come from the germline V gene (reference sequence). Written as DNA, the CDR3 is TGTGCCAGCAGCATTCGAGACATTCTACCCCTCCACTTT. Encoded protein: CASSIRDILPLHF.

This sequence joins TRBV20-1 and TRBJ1-2; no clear D. The CDR3 length is 10 residues. V shed 5 bases and J shed 8 bases, with 9 bases lying between them. Germline V gene data show CDR1 as DFQATT and CDR2 as SNEGSKA (reference sequence). The CDR3 spells CSAAVGGYTF. CDR3 bases: TGCAGTGCTGCCGTTGGCGGCTACACCTTC.

The chain couples TRBV13 to TRBJ1-1; D not resolved. The CDR3 totals 14 residues. Trimming cost V 0 bases and J 7 bases, with 12 bases left between them. The germline CDR1 and CDR2 sequences are PRHDT and FYEKMQ (reference sequence). This CDR3 is CASSLGLFVLEAFF. CDR3 sequence (DNA): TGTGCCAGCAGCTTAGGCCTCTTTGTTCTTGAAGCTTTCTTT.

This chain joins TRBV5-1 and TRBJ2-7; D is perhaps TRBD2 (6 bases). CDR1 and CDR2 from the germline V gene are SGHRS and YFSETQ. V was cut by 0 bases and J by 4 bases, with 8 bases left in between. This CDR3 comprises 13 residues. DNA for the CDR3: TGCGCCAGCAGCTTGGCCGGGAGTTACGAGCAGTACTTC. It translates to CASSLAGSYEQYF.

This chain links TRBV2 with TRBJ1-2; 9 bases align to TRBD1. Trimming removed 0 bases from V and 5 bases from J; junction bases left unmatched: 4. CDR3 size: 15 residues. Per the germline V gene, CDR1 is SNHLY and CDR2 is FYNNEI. This chain's CDR3 is CASSEARTGAYGYTF. CDR3 in DNA: TGTGCCAGCAGTGAAGCTAGGACAGGGGCGTATGGCTACACCTTC.

V is TRBV20-1 and J is TRBJ2-5, with 9 bases lining up with TRBD2. Germline CDR1 DFQATT, CDR2 SNEGSKA (reference sequence). The CDR3 sequence is 15 residues long. With V trimmed by 3 bases and J by 4 bases, 9 bases remained unmatched. CDR3 amino acids: CSASRYGGRGETQYF. CDR3 nucleotides: TGCAGTGCTAGTCGGTATGGCGGGAGGGGAGAGACCCAGTACTTC.

The chain is built from TRBV19 and TRBJ1-4; 10 bases line up with TRBD1. Germline V gene data show CDR1 as LNHDA and CDR2 as SQIVND (reference sequence). Unmatched junction bases numbered 3, after V lost 3 bases and J lost 5 bases. This CDR3 has 15 amino acids. The CDR3 here is CASSIRTGGNEKLFF. The DNA of the CDR3 is TGTGCCAGTAGTATCCGGACAGGGGGGAATGAAAAACTGTTTTTT.

The rearrangement links TRBV19 to TRBJ1-5; D perhaps matches TRBD1 (5 bases). The germline gives CDR1 LNHDA, CDR2 SQIVND (reference sequence). This CDR3 region has 15 residues. V shed 0 bases and J shed 2 bases, with 8 bases lying between them. The CDR3 loop reads CASSIDTTGNQPQHF. The CDR3 region has the DNA TGTGCCAGTAGTATAGATACGACAGGCAATCAGCCCCAGCATTTT.

In DNA, the CDR3 is TGTGCCAGCAGCTTAGGCGGCGTGAGTGAGCAGTACTTC. It yields the protein CASSLGGVSEQYF. This chain links TRBV7-9 with TRBJ2-7, with D uncertain. V was trimmed by 1 base and J by 7 bases, leaving 11 bases between them. CDR3 length: 13 amino acids. CDR1 SEHNR and CDR2 FQNEAQ come from the germline V gene (reference sequence).

V usage is TRBV5-1 and J usage is TRBJ2-1; TRBD2 agrees at 8 bases. The V and J ends lost 0 bases and 12 bases, in that order; junction bases with no gene match: 5. The CDR3 loop spans 13 amino acids. Germline V gives CDR1 SGHRS, CDR2 YFSETQ. The DNA for the CDR3 is TGCGCCAGCAGCTTGGCCGGTCTAGCGGGGCAGTTCTTC. Translation gives CASSLAGLAGQFF.

The chain employs TRBV12-3 or TRBV12-4 and TRBJ2-5, with 8 bases matching TRBD1. V lost 2 bases and J lost 4; bases outside the gene matches: 0. The CDR3 is made up of 13 amino acids. CDR3 amino acids: CASSLTGGETQYF. CDR3 in DNA: TGTGCCAGCAGTTTAACAGGGGGAGAGACCCAGTACTTC.

This chain connects TRBV18 to TRBJ1-3; D gene unclear. V was trimmed by 2 bases and J by 8 bases, leaving 13 bases between them. This CDR3 is 14 amino acids long. Germline values: CDR1 KGHSH, CDR2 LQKENI. Here the CDR3 reads CASSPTTKVDTIYF. CDR3 nucleotide sequence: TGTGCCAGCTCACCAACGACAAAAGTGGACACCATATATTTT.

This clone was seen only once. J is TRBJ2-3 and V is TRBV3-1 (or the pseudogene TRBV3-2); 7 bases fit TRBD1. Per the germline V gene, CDR1 is LGHDT and CDR2 is YNNKEL (reference sequence). This CDR3 is built from 13 residues. V was pared by 1 base and J by 9 bases, with 4 bases of the junction left unmatched. CDR3: CASSQGDSSTQYF. In DNA, the CDR3 is TGTGCCAGCAGCCAAGGGGACAGCTCCACGCAGTATTTT.

The chain carries TRBV30 and TRBJ1-1, with 7 bases matching TRBD1. The ends lost 3 bases at V and 6 bases at J; junction bases unmatched: 13. Germline assignment: CDR1 GTSNPN and CDR2 SVGIG (reference sequence). The CDR3 consists of 15 residues. The CDR3 nucleotides are TGTGCCTGGAGGGGGGACAGCAGGACTCGACCTGAAGCTTTCTTT. Its protein product is CAWRGDSRTRPEAFF.

The V and J genes are TRBV28 and TRBJ1-5, with no clear D. Germline CDR1 and CDR2: MDHEN and SYDVKM. Deletions cut 1 base from V and 5 bases from J, with 6 bases between. The CDR3 totals 13 residues. In DNA, the CDR3 is TGTGCCAGCAGTTTATCCCGGTATCAGCCCCAGCATTTT. It yields the protein CASSLSRYQPQHF. Full variable domain (outside the CDR3, taken from reference TRBV28 and TRBJ1-5): DVKVTQSSRYLVKRTGEKVFLECVQDMDHENMFWYRQDPGLGLRLIYFSYDVKMKEKGDIPEGYSVSREKKERFSLILESASTNQTSMYLCASSLSRYQPQHFGDGTRLSIL.

V is TRBV28 and J is TRBJ2-7, with D possibly TRBD2 on 5 matching bases. Trimming stripped 3 bases from V and 0 bases from J, with 21 bases between. The V gene's germline CDR1 is MDHEN and CDR2 SYDVKM. The CDR3 runs to 18 residues. CDR3 DNA sequence: TGTGCCAGCAGTTTTCCGGGATATCGTACGAGAACCTCCTACGAGCAGTACTTC. Translation gives CASSFPGYRTRTSYEQYF.

The V and J genes are TRBV9 and TRBJ2-7, with D tentatively TRBD1 (5 bases). CDR1 is SGDLS and CDR2 is YYNGEE in the germline V gene. V was cut by 4 bases and J by 5 bases, with 10 bases left in between. The CDR3 runs 12 residues. For the CDR3, the DNA is TGTGCCAGCAGCCCAGGGCGGAACGAGCAGTACTTC. This codes for CASSPGRNEQYF.

The chain joins TRBV27 to TRBJ1-1; no definite D call. Trimming stripped 1 base from V and 5 bases from J, with 11 bases between. Germline V gene lookup returns CDR1 MNHEY and CDR2 SMNVEV (reference sequence). The CDR3 contains 14 residues. DNA of the CDR3: TGTGCCAGCAGTTTATTAAGGTCGGGAACTGAAGCTTTCTTT. Translated: CASSLLRSGTEAFF.

In this sample, this clone turned up a few times. The rearrangement joins TRBV4-1 to TRBJ1-2; 8 bases align to TRBD1. The J segment lost 5 bases and the V segment lost 2 bases, leaving 10 bases of the junction unmatched. The CDR3 totals 16 residues. Germline V lookup: CDR1 MGHRA, CDR2 YSYEKL. The DNA of the CDR3 is TGCGCCAGCAGCCAACCTCGGACAGGGAATAGATATGGCTACACCTTC. Translated, it gives CASSQPRTGNRYGYTF.

This sequence joins TRBV7-9 and TRBJ2-3, with TRBD2 as a possible D gene (6 bases). CDR3 size: 16 residues. Germline CDR1 and CDR2: SEHNR and FQNEAQ (reference sequence). V shed 1 base and J shed 4 bases, with 15 bases lying between them. The DNA of the CDR3 is TGTGCCAGCAGCTTAGGGCTAGCGCAGGCGGCAGATACGCAGTATTTT. Protein product: CASSLGLAQAADTQYF. The variable domain in full, with the rest retrieved from reference TRBV7-9 and TRBJ2-3, is DTGVSQNPRHKITKRGQNVTFRCDPISEHNRLYWYRQTLGQGPEFLTYFQNEAQLEKSRLLSDRFSAERPKGSFSTLEIQRTEQGDSAMYLCASSLGLAQAADTQYFGPGTRLTVL.

This chain links TRBV27 with TRBJ1-3, with D hard to call. Germline V gene lookup returns CDR1 MNHEY and CDR2 SMNVEV (reference sequence). Trimming removed 6 bases at V and 3 bases at J, with 12 bases between. This CDR3 is 14 amino acids long. The DNA for the CDR3 is TGTGCCAGCAGCGGGTCACGGGTTGGAAACACCATATATTTT. Its translation is CASSGSRVGNTIYF.

This sequence joins TRBV28 and TRBJ2-7, with unresolved D. The germline V and J ends were trimmed by 6 bases and 1 base, with 10 bases remaining between them. CDR3 length equals 13 residues. CDR1 and CDR2 (germline): MDHEN, SYDVKM. Here the CDR3 reads CASRTRSSYEQYF. The CDR3, as DNA: TGTGCCAGCAGGACACGAAGTTCCTACGAGCAGTACTTC.

The V call is TRBV7-9, the J call TRBJ2-7; D gene uncertain. The CDR3 runs to 13 residues. V shed 3 bases and J shed 3 bases, with 9 bases lying between them. CDR1 is SEHNR, CDR2 FQNEAQ, per germline (reference sequence). The CDR3 is CASSFQSLYEQYF. Here the CDR3 DNA reads TGTGCCAGCAGCTTCCAGTCCCTCTACGAGCAGTACTTC.

Here the CDR3 reads CASSPGTGDSMGYTF. The CDR3 bases are TGTGCCAGCAGTCCCGGGACAGGGGATTCGATGGGCTACACCTTC. The J gene is TRBJ1-2, the V gene TRBV28; 10 positions match TRBD1. With V trimmed by 5 bases and J by 8 bases, 11 bases remained unmatched. The CDR3 loop spans 15 amino acids. Germline lookup yields CDR1 MDHEN and CDR2 SYDVKM.

The chain's CDR3 is CASSPPSGTRRVHSNQPQHF. CDR3 DNA sequence: TGCGCCAGCAGCCCACCGTCCGGGACGAGGAGGGTCCATAGCAATCAGCCCCAGCATTTT. The chain couples TRBV23-1 to TRBJ1-5; weak D call: TRBD1 (5 bases). TRBV23-1 is known as an ORF, though its function is uncertain. The CDR3 extends over 20 amino acids. V lost 6 bases and J lost 0, with 27 bases in between.

The chain joins TRBV6-5 to TRBJ1-2, with TRBD1 identical over 10 bases. Germline trimming cut 8 bases from V and 5 bases from J; bases unmatched to any gene: 8. This CDR3 has 14 residues. CDR1 is MNHEY, CDR2 SVGAGI, per germline. The chain's CDR3 is CASRTGGRGYGYTF. In nucleotides, the CDR3 is TGTGCCAGCCGGACAGGGGGGCGGGGGTATGGCTACACCTTC.

The chain uses TRBV7-8 and TRBJ2-7, with 11 positions matching TRBD1. The CDR3 covers 15 residues. Trimming removed 5 bases from V and 6 bases from J; junction bases left unmatched: 9. Germline V gene lookup returns CDR1 SGHVS and CDR2 FQNEAQ. CDR3 bases: TGTGCCAGCAGCGGACAGGGGGCGGGCGTCGGCGAGCAGTACTTC. It yields the protein CASSGQGAGVGEQYF.

In its sample, this clone was seen once. The rearrangement links TRBV5-4 to TRBJ1-6; D gene uncertain. This CDR3 is 16 amino acids long. The germline V and J ends were trimmed by 6 bases and 0 bases, with 13 bases remaining between them. CDR1 is SGHNT, CDR2 YYREEE, per germline (reference sequence). CDR3 DNA sequence: TGTGCCAGCACCACGCTCGGTAACTCCTATAATTCACCCCTCCACTTT. Its protein is CASTTLGNSYNSPLHF.

This clone was seen once. The chain carries TRBV28 and TRBJ2-1; 9 nucleotides line up with TRBD2. Per germline, CDR1 MDHEN and CDR2 SYDVKM. CDR3 length: 15 residues. V was clipped by 5 bases and J by 8 bases; unmatched bases: 10. The DNA of the CDR3 is TGTGCCAGCAGTCCCTCGATTAGCGGGAGCCATGAGCAGTTCTTC. Residues: CASSPSISGSHEQFF. Supplemented by reference TRBV28 and TRBJ2-1, the full variable domain reads DVKVTQSSRYLVKRTGEKVFLECVQDMDHENMFWYRQDPGLGLRLIYFSYDVKMKEKGDIPEGYSVSREKKERFSLILESASTNQTSMYLCASSPSISGSHEQFFGPGTRLTVL.